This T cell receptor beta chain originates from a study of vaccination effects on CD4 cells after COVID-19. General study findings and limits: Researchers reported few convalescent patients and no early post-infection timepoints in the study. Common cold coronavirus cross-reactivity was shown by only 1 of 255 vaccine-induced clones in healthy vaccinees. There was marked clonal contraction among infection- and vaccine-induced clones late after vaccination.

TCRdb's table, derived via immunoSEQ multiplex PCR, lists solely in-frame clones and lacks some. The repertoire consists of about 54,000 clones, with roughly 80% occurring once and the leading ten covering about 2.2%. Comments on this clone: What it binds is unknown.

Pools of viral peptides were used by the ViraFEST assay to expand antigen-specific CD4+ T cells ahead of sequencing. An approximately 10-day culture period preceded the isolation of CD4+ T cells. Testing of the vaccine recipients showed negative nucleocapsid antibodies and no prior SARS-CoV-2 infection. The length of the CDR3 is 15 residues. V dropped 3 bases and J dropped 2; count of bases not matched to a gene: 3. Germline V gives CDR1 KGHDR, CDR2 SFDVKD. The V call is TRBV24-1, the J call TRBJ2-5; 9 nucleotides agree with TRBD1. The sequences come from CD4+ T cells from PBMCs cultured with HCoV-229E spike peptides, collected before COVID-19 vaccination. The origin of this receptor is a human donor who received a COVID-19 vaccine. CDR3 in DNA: TGTGCCACCAGTGATCCTGGACAGGGGCAAGAGACCCAGTACTTC. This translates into CATSDPGQGQETQYF.